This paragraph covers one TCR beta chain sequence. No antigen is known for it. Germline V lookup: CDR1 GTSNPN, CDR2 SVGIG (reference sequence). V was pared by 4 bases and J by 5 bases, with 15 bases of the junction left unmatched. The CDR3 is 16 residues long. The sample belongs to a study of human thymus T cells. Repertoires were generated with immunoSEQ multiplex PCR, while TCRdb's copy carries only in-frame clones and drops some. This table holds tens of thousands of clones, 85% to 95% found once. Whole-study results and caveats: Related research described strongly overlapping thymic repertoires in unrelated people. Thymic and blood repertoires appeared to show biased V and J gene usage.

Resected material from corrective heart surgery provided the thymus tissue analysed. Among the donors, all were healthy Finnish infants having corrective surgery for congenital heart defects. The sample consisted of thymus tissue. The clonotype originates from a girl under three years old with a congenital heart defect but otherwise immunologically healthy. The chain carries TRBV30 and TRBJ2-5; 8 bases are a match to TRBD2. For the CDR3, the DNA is TGTGCCTGGACCACCCCGACTAGCGCGAAGTGGGAGACCCAGTACTTC. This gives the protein CAWTTPTSAKWETQYF.